This paragraph covers one T cell receptor beta chain sequence. The data were obtained in a study of blood T cell repertoires in COVID-19. At the level of the study: Donors in the United States, Italy and Spain gave samples during acute or convalescent COVID-19. The cDNA or gDNA used as material had been derived from T cells, B-cell-depleted T cells, or PBMCs.

Between the trimmed V and J ends, which lost 5 bases and 9 bases, there was a span of 14 bases. CDR3 length equals 13 residues. Germline values: CDR1 SGHTA, CDR2 FQGTGA. Repertoires were generated with immunoSEQ multiplex PCR, while TCRdb's copy carries only in-frame clones and drops some. The data show about 210,000 clones, about 92% seen once. Material: peripheral blood. This chain joins TRBV7-3 and TRBJ2-1, with a weak D call TRBD1 (6 bases). The clonotype comes from a man aged 25 to 40 with acute or convalescent COVID-19. The CDR3 nucleotides are TGTGCCAGCAGCCACCTACAGGGAAGTGAGCAGTTCTTC. Translation gives CASSHLQGSEQFF. The complete variable domain, with remaining parts taken from reference TRBV7-3 and TRBJ2-1, reads GAGVSQTPSNKVTEKGKYVELRCDPISGHTALYWYRQSLGQGPEFLIYFQGTGAADDSGLPNDRFFAVRPEGSVSTLKIQRTERGDSAVYLCASSHLQGSEQFFGPGTRLTVL.